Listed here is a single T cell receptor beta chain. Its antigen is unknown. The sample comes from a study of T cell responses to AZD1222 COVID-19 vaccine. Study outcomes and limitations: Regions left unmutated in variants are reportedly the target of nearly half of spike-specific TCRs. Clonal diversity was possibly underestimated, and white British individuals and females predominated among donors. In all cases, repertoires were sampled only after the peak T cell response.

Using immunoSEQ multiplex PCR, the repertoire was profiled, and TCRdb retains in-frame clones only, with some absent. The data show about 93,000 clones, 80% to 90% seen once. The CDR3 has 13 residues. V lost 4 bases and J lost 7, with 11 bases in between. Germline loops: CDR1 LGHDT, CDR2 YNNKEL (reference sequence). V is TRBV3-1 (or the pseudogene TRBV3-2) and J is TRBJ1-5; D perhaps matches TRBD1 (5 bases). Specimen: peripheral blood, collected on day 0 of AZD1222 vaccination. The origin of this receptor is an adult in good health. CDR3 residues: CASSRRGSQPQHF. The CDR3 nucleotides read TGTGCCAGCAGCCGCCGGGGGTCGCAGCCCCAGCATTTT.